This T cell receptor beta chain was captured by sequencing in a study of cytomegalovirus exposure and HLA in healthy donors. The CDR3 is 15 residues long. Germline assignment: CDR1 SGHRS and CDR2 YFSETQ. V was pared by 1 base and J by 5 bases, with 15 bases between. Among the donors, all were healthy bone marrow donors. With 60 Vbeta and 13 Jbeta primers, the PCR was carried out. Using immunoSEQ multiplex PCR, the repertoire was profiled, and TCRdb retains in-frame clones only, with some absent. The repertoire table contains under 130,000 clones. This sequence joins TRBV5-1 and TRBJ1-1, with D perhaps TRBD1 (5 bases). Sequencing used PBMCs. The source is a man aged 40-50 years in good health and CMV-seronegative. CDR3 in DNA: TGCGCCAGCAGCTTGTGGGGGAGGGCTGAGACTGAAGCTTTCTTT. Amino acid sequence: CASSLWGRAETEAFF.